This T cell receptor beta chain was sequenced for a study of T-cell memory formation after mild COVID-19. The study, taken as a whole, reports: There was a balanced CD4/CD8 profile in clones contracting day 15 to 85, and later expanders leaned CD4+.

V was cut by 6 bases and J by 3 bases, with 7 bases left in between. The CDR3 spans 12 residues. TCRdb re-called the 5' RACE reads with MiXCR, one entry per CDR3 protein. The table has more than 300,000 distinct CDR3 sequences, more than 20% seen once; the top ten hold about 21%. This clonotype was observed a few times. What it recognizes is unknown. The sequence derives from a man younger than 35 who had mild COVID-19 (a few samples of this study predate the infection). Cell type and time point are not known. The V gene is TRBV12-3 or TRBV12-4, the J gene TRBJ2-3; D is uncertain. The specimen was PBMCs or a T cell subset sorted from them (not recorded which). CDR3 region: CASRWSTDTQYF. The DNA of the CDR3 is TGTGCCAGCAGGTGGAGTACAGATACGCAGTATTTT.